This T cell receptor (beta chain) came from a study of blood T cell repertoires in COVID-19. Data came from immunoSEQ multiplex PCR; TCRdb stores just in-frame clones and leaves some out. The table records over 110,000 clones, over 70% of them present only once. The germline V and J ends were trimmed by 6 bases and 6 bases, with 16 bases remaining between them. Germline loops: CDR1 MRHNA, CDR2 SNTAGT. The CDR3 extends over 14 amino acids. The rearrangement links TRBV6-4 to TRBJ2-3, with D perhaps TRBD2 (7 bases). This TCR was sampled from a woman between 55 and 75 years old with acute or convalescent COVID-19. The sample consisted of peripheral blood. The DNA of the CDR3 is TGTGCCAGCAGCCGGGGGCCCGGGGGGGATACGCAGTATTTT. This sequence encodes CASSRGPGGDTQYF.